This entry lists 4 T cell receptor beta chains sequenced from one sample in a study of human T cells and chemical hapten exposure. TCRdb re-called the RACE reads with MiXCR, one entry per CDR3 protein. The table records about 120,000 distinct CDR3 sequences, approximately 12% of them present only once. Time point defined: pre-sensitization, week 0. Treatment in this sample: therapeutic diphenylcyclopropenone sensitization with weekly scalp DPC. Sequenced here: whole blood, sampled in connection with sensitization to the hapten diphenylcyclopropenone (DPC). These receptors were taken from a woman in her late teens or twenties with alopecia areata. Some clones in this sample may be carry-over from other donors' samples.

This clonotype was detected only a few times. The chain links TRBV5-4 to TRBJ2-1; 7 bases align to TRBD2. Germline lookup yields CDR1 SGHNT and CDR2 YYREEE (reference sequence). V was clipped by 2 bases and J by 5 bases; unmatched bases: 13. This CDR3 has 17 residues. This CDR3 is CASSLSGDPADNNEQFF. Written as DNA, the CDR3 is TGTGCCAGCAGCTTAAGCGGGGACCCCGCCGATAACAATGAGCAGTTCTTC. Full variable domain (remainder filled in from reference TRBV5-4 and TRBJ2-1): ETGVTQSPTHLIKTRGQQVTLRCSSQSGHNTVSWYQQALGQGPQFIFQYYREEENGRGNFPPRFSGLQFPNYSSELNVNALELDDSALYLCASSLSGDPADNNEQFFGPGTRLTVL.

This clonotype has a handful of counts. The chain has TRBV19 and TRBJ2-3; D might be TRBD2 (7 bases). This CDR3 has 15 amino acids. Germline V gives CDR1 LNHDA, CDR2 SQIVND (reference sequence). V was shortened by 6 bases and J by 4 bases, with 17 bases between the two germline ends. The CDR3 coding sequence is TGTGCCAGTAGCCCCCTCGGGGGGCCGGCAGATACGCAGTATTTT. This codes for CASSPLGGPADTQYF.

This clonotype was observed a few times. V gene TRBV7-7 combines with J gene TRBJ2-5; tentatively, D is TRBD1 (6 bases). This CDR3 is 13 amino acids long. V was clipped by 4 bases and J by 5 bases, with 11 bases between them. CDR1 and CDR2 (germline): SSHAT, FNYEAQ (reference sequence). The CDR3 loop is CASSSTGLETQYF. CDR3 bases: TGTGCCAGCAGCTCCACAGGGCTTGAGACCCAGTACTTC.

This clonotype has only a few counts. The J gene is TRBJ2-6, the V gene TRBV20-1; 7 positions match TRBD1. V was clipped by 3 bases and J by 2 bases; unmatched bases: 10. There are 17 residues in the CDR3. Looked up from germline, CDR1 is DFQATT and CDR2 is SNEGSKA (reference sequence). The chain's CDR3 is CSASGDRVRAGANVLTF. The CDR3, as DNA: TGCAGTGCTAGCGGTGACAGGGTTAGAGCTGGGGCCAACGTCCTGACTTTC.